This T cell receptor beta chain derives from a study of metastatic and nonmetastatic thyroid tumors. Turning to the study itself: Repertoires from malignant and benign thyroid patients were compared across blood and tumor or nodule tissue. Study-wide points: In both blood and tumor samples, TCR beta diversity was reported significantly higher for malignant than benign nodules.

Points on this clone: Its antigen is currently unknown.

Authors' data handling: Variation in CDR3 across clinicopathological groups served as the basis for constructing a distant-metastasis classifier in papillary thyroid cancer. TCRdb re-processed the PCR reads through MiXCR. TCRdb's processing, not the authors' own work, is the source of the V and J calls. The table includes over 6,000 clones, 20% to 30% detected once. Thyroid surgery had not been preceded by any treatment in any patient. Germline CDR1 and CDR2: MNHEY and SMNVEV (reference sequence). The CDR3 totals 15 residues. With 4 bases clipped from V and 8 bases from J, the junction kept 11 bases outside the gene matches.

The sample was adjacent normal tissue. This receptor was obtained from a female donor with papillary thyroid cancer or a benign thyroid nodule (not recorded which). Some clones in this sample may be carry-over from other donors' samples. The rearrangement uses TRBV27 and TRBJ2-5; 9 bases line up with TRBD2. The DNA of the CDR3 is TGTGCCAGCAGTTGGCTAGCGGGATTGAGAGATACCCAGTACTTC. Residues: CASSWLAGLRDTQYF.